A single sample is the source of the 22 T cell receptor beta chains below, sequenced in a study of T cell repertoires in cytomegalovirus infection. Which antigens these TCRs recognize remains unknown. TCRdb recomputed calls from the reads with MiXCR, one row per CDR3 protein. The top ten hold roughly 20% of the sample, which has 600,000 to 700,000 distinct CDR3 sequences, roughly 33% seen once. The specimen comprised cultured PBMCs, sampled from culture after CMV antigen stimulation. These receptors all come from a human donor in good health (CMV status not recorded). Some clones in this sample may be carry-over from other donors' samples.

This clonotype has a single count. The chain is built from TRBV27 and TRBJ1-1; 7 nucleotides match TRBD1. This CDR3 is built from 11 residues. V was pared by 4 bases and J by 11 bases, with 4 bases of the junction left unmatched. Germline values: CDR1 MNHEY, CDR2 SMNVEV (reference sequence). Here the CDR3 DNA reads TGTGCCAGCAGTTCCCCAGGGGGGGCTTTCTTT. Its translation: CASSSPGGAFF.

This clonotype was seen more than once but under ten times. The chain couples TRBV5-1 to TRBJ1-1, with 8 bases identical to TRBD1. After removal of 4 bases from V and 11 bases from J, the junction contained 13 bases not matched to a gene. Germline CDR1 SGHRS, CDR2 YFSETQ. The CDR3 runs 14 residues. The CDR3 DNA sequence: TGCGCCAGCAGCGCAGGGACAGGAGGAAATCGGGCTTTCTTT. Its translation: CASSAGTGGNRAFF.

There are a few counts of this clonotype. The rearrangement links TRBV7-2 to TRBJ2-3, with 8 bases fitting TRBD2. After removal of 2 bases from V and 2 bases from J, the junction contained 9 bases not matched to a gene. This CDR3 is 17 amino acids long. CDR1 and CDR2 from the germline V gene are SGHTA and FQGNSA. This CDR3 is CASSLSGLAGATDTQYF. CDR3 DNA: TGTGCCAGCAGCTTAAGTGGGCTAGCGGGTGCCACAGATACGCAGTATTTT.

This clonotype was seen only a few times. The rearrangement joins TRBV4-1 to TRBJ1-1; D is unclear. Trimming shortened V by 0 bases and J by 1 base, and 15 bases separated the two germline ends. Germline CDR1 and CDR2: MGHRA and YSYEKL. The CDR3 totals 17 residues. In DNA form, the CDR3 reads TGCGCCAGCAGCCAAGAGCCCATTCGCTCAGCGAACACTGAAGCTTTCTTT. This sequence encodes CASSQEPIRSANTEAFF.

This clonotype was picked up a small number of times. The chain carries TRBV27 and TRBJ2-3, with 14 bases fitting TRBD2. This CDR3 spans 15 amino acids. With V trimmed by 5 bases and J by 8 bases, 6 bases remained unmatched. Germline V lookup: CDR1 MNHEY, CDR2 SMNVEV (reference sequence). The DNA for the CDR3 is TGTGCCAGCAGTACGGGACTAGCGGGAGTAGGTACGCAGTATTTT. It codes for CASSTGLAGVGTQYF.

In nucleotides, the CDR3 is TGCGCCAGCAGCCAAGTAGGGGGCAGGGATGGCTACACCTTC. This translates into CASSQVGGRDGYTF. This chain joins TRBV4-1 and TRBJ1-2; 7 bases fit TRBD1. The CDR3 loop spans 14 amino acids. V shed 1 base, J shed 6 bases, and the junction held 5 bases outside the gene matches. The germline gives CDR1 MGHRA, CDR2 YSYEKL.

The chain carries TRBV7-3 and TRBJ1-1; maybe TRBD1 (5 bases). The V end was cut by 9 bases, the J end by 0 bases, with 11 bases between. Germline CDR1 and CDR2: SGHTA and FQGTGA. This CDR3 spans 13 amino acids. This chain's CDR3 is CASGDGLNTEAFF. CDR3 nucleotide sequence: TGTGCCAGTGGGGACGGATTGAACACTGAAGCTTTCTTT.

This rearrangement joins TRBV5-6 to TRBJ1-1; D perhaps matches TRBD1 (5 bases). This CDR3 region has 15 residues. Germline V gives CDR1 SGHDT, CDR2 YYEEEE. V was trimmed by 0 bases and J by 5 bases, leaving 14 bases between them. The CDR3 sequence: CASSLEVGGWTEAFF. The CDR3 bases are TGTGCCAGCAGCTTGGAAGTGGGGGGTTGGACTGAAGCTTTCTTT. The full variable domain, in which reference TRBV5-6 and TRBJ1-1 provide the parts outside the CDR3, is DAGVTQSPTHLIKTRGQQVTLRCSPKSGHDTVSWYQQALGQGPQFIFQYYEEEERQRGNFPDRFSGHQFPNYSSELNVNALLLGDSALYLCASSLEVGGWTEAFFGQGTRLTVV.

The V and J genes are TRBV18 and TRBJ1-6; 8 nucleotides match TRBD1. CDR1 is KGHSH, CDR2 LQKENI, per germline. With 3 bases clipped from V and 11 bases from J, the junction kept 12 bases outside the gene matches. The CDR3 contains 16 residues. CDR3 sequence: CASSPRDRRRTAPLHF. The DNA for the CDR3 is TGTGCCAGCTCACCGCGGGACAGGCGACGGACGGCACCCCTCCACTTT.

This CDR3 is CASSLRRSGTYNEQFF. The CDR3 DNA reads TGTGCCAGCAGCTTAAGGCGGTCGGGCACCTACAATGAGCAGTTCTTC. The chain combines TRBV7-9 with TRBJ2-1; the D is unclear. The V gene lost 2 bases and the J gene lost 2 bases, with 13 bases spanning the gap. Germline CDR1 and CDR2: SEHNR and FQNEAQ (reference sequence). The CDR3 is made up of 16 amino acids.

V is TRBV15 and J is TRBJ1-5; unclear D gene. Trimming took off 3 bases at V and 3 bases at J, with 9 bases between the two ends. Germline CDR1 reads LNHNV; CDR2 reads YYDKDF (reference sequence). The CDR3 extends over 14 amino acids. CDR3 sequence (DNA): TGTGCCACCAGCAGCGGGAGGGCCAATCAGCCCCAGCATTTT. It yields the protein CATSSGRANQPQHF.

The table lists this clonotype with a few counts. The V and J genes are TRBV11-3 and TRBJ2-1, with TRBD2 matching over 8 bases. Germline V gene sequence: CDR1 SGHNT, CDR2 YENEEA. Germline trimming cut 4 bases from V and 4 bases from J; bases unmatched to any gene: 6. CDR3 length equals 15 residues. In DNA form, the CDR3 reads TGTGCCAGCAGCTCTTGGGCGGGGGGTTACAATGAGCAGTTCTTC. Protein product: CASSSWAGGYNEQFF.

This clonotype was found once. J is TRBJ2-3 and V is TRBV4-3; D gene uncertain. This CDR3 has 15 residues. Germline CDR1 reads LGHNA; CDR2 reads YSLEER. V lost 1 base to trimming and J lost 3 bases, with 11 bases between them. CDR3 amino acids: CASSQGFGSTDTQYF. In DNA, the CDR3 is TGCGCCAGCAGCCAAGGATTCGGGTCAACAGATACGCAGTATTTT.

The rearrangement joins TRBV2 to TRBJ1-1, with D hard to call. The CDR3 loop spans 13 amino acids. With 7 bases removed from V and 0 bases from J, the gap between germline ends came to 9 bases. Germline V gene sequence: CDR1 SNHLY, CDR2 FYNNEI. The CDR3 nucleotides are TGTGCCAGCAAGATGAATCTGAACACTGAAGCTTTCTTT. It specifies CASKMNLNTEAFF.

The chain combines TRBV7-6 with TRBJ2-3; D uncertain. This CDR3 has 15 amino acids. V gave up 6 bases and J gave up 2 bases, with 15 bases separating them. Germline values: CDR1 SGHVS, CDR2 FNYEAQ. The CDR3 sequence: CASSSGLEDTDTQYF. In DNA form, the CDR3 reads TGTGCCAGCAGTTCGGGTCTTGAGGACACAGATACGCAGTATTTT.

V and J are TRBV28 and TRBJ1-2, with 7 positions matching TRBD1. The CDR3 totals 14 residues. Germline V gene lookup returns CDR1 MDHEN and CDR2 SYDVKM. The V gene end was trimmed by 0 bases and the J gene end by 6 bases; junction bases not matched to a gene: 4. Here the CDR3 DNA reads TGTGCCAGCAGTTTATGGGCGGACAGGAATGGCTACACCTTC. It encodes CASSLWADRNGYTF.

This chain uses TRBV19 with TRBJ2-3; D uncertain. Germline assignment: CDR1 LNHDA and CDR2 SQIVND (reference sequence). The length of the CDR3 is 14 residues. The germline V and J ends were trimmed by 1 base and 3 bases, with 8 bases remaining between them. CDR3 sequence reads: CASSIGQETDTQYF. The CDR3 DNA is TGTGCCAGTAGTATAGGGCAGGAGACAGATACGCAGTATTTT.

V is TRBV15 and J is TRBJ2-7; D is ambiguous. V lost 6 bases and J 6 bases, leaving 18 bases between the germline ends. The CDR3 is 14 residues long. CDR1 and CDR2 (germline): LNHNV, YYDKDF (reference sequence). CDR3 protein: CATSPQPPSAEQYF. In DNA, the CDR3 is TGTGCCACCAGTCCCCAACCCCCGTCTGCCGAGCAGTACTTC.

The V and J genes are TRBV4-2 and TRBJ2-4; D might be TRBD1 (6 bases). V was shortened by 2 bases and J by 8 bases, with 22 bases between the two germline ends. The CDR3 extends over 17 amino acids. From germline, CDR1 is LGHNA and CDR2 YNFKEQ. CDR3 coding DNA: TGTGCCAGCAGCCAACTGGGACACCACATCCCCGGGGACATTCAGTACTTC. It encodes CASSQLGHHIPGDIQYF.

This clonotype was detected many times. The gene calls are TRBV7-2 and TRBJ2-7, with D perhaps TRBD2 (6 bases). V lost 1 base and J lost 3, with 16 bases in between. The CDR3 totals 16 residues. Germline CDR1 SGHTA, CDR2 FQGNSA. The DNA for the CDR3 is TGTGCCAGCAGCTTAGGGAGGGGCGCCTCTCACTACGAGCAGTACTTC. Translating it yields CASSLGRGASHYEQYF.

This clonotype has more than one count but fewer than ten. The gene calls are TRBV7-2 and TRBJ2-3; D unclear. CDR1 SGHTA and CDR2 FQGNSA come from the germline V gene. V was trimmed by 5 bases and J by 2 bases, leaving 11 bases between them. This CDR3 spans 14 amino acids. CDR3 sequence (DNA): TGTGCCAGCAGCCCCACACGAAACACAGATACGCAGTATTTT. As protein: CASSPTRNTDTQYF.

This clonotype turned up a few times. At one end the junction does not follow the germline gene, possibly because of a read error. This chain joins TRBV3-1 and TRBJ2-1; possible D gene TRBD2, 6 bases. Germline V gene lookup returns CDR1 LGHDT and CDR2 YNNKEL (reference sequence). This CDR3 is built from 15 residues. CDR3 residues: CASSRWRDDRHPRIF. The CDR3 nucleotides read TGTGCCAGCAGCCGCTGGCGGGATGACAGACATCCCAGGATCTTC.